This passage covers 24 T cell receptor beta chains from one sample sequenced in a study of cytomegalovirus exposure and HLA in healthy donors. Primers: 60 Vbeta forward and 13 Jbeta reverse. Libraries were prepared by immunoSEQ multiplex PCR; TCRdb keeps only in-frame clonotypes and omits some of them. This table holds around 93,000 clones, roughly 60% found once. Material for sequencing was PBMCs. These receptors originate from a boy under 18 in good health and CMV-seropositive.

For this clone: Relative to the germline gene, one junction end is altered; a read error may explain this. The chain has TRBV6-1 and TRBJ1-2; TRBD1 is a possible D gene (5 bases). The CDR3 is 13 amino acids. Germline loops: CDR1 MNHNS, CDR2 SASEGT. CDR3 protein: CASRPTGTYGYPF. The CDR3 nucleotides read TGTGCCAGCAGGCCAACGGGGACTTATGGCTACCCCTTC.

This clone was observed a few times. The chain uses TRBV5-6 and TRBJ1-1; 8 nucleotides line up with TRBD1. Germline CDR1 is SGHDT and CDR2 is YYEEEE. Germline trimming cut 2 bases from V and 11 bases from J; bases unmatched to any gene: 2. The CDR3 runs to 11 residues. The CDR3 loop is CASSLRQGAFF. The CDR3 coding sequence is TGTGCCAGCAGCTTACGACAGGGGGCTTTCTTT.

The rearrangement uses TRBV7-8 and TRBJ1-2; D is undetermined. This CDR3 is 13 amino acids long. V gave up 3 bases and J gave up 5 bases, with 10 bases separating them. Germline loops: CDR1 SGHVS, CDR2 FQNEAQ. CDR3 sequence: CASSFVRGYGYTF. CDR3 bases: TGTGCCAGCAGCTTCGTTAGAGGGTATGGCTACACCTTC.

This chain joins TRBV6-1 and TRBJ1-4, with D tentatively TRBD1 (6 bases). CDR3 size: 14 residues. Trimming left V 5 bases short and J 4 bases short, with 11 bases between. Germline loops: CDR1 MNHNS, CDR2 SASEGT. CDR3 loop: CASSNTGHNEKLFF. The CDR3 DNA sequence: TGTGCCAGCAGTAACACAGGGCATAATGAAAAACTGTTTTTT.

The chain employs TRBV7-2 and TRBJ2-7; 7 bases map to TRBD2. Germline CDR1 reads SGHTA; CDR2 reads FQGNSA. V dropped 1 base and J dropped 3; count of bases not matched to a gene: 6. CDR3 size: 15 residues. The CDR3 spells CASSLGGGLLYEQYF. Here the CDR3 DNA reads TGTGCCAGCAGCTTAGGCGGGGGACTCCTCTACGAGCAGTACTTC.

This CDR3 reads CASSDRDRGSYNEQFF. Written as DNA, the CDR3 is TGTGCCAGCAGTGACCGGGACAGGGGATCCTACAATGAGCAGTTCTTC. This rearrangement joins TRBV6-1 to TRBJ2-1; 10 nucleotides align to TRBD1. The V gene end was trimmed by 3 bases and the J gene end by 1 base; junction bases not matched to a gene: 3. The CDR3 consists of 16 residues. Germline CDR1 MNHNS, CDR2 SASEGT.

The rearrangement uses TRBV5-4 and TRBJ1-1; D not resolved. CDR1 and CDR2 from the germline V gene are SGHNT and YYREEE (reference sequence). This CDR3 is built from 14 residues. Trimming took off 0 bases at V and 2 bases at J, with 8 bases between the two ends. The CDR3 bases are TGTGCCAGCAGCTTGGCCGGTCCTAACACTGAAGCTTTCTTT. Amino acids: CASSLAGPNTEAFF.

The CDR3 sequence is CASSLYGGRNIQYF. DNA for the CDR3: TGTGCCAGCAGCTTGTATGGAGGGAGAAACATTCAGTACTTC. The chain joins TRBV5-4 to TRBJ2-4; a weak D match, TRBD2 (6 bases). V lost 1 base to trimming and J lost 6 bases, with 11 bases between them. The CDR3 length is 14 residues. Per the germline V gene, CDR1 is SGHNT and CDR2 is YYREEE (reference sequence).

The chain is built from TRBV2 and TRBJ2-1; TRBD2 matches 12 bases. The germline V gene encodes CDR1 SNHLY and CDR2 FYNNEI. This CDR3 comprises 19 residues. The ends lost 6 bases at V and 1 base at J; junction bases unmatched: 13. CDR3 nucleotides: TGTGCCAGCAGGGGGACTAGCGGGCTCAAGGGATCGTCCTACAATGAGCAGTTCTTC. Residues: CASRGTSGLKGSSYNEQFF.

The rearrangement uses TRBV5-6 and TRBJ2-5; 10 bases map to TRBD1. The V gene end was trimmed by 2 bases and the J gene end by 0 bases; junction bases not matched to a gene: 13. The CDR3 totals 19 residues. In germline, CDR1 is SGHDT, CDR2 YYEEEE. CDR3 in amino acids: CASSFAGTGALSHQETQYF. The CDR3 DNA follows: TGTGCCAGCAGCTTCGCCGGGACAGGGGCCCTCTCCCACCAAGAGACCCAGTACTTC. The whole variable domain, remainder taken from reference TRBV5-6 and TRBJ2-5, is DAGVTQSPTHLIKTRGQQVTLRCSPKSGHDTVSWYQQALGQGPQFIFQYYEEEERQRGNFPDRFSGHQFPNYSSELNVNALLLGDSALYLCASSFAGTGALSHQETQYFGPGTRLLVL.

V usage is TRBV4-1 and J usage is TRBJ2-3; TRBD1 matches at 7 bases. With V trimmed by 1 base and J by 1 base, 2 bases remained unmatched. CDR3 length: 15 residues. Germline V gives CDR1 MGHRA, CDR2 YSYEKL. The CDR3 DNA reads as TGCGCCAGCAGCCAAGTAGGACAGGGCACAGATACGCAGTATTTT. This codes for CASSQVGQGTDTQYF.

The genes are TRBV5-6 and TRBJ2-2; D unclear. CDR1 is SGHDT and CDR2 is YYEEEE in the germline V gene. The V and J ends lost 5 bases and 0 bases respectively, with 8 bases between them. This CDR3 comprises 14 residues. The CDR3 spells CASRANANTGELFF. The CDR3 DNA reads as TGTGCCAGCAGGGCCAACGCGAACACCGGGGAGCTGTTTTTT.

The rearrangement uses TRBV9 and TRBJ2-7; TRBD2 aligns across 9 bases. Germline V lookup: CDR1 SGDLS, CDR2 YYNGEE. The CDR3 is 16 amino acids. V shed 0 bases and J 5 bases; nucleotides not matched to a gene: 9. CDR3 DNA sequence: TGTGCCAGCAGCGTAGAGGGTCTAGCGGGACTCCACGAGCAGTACTTC. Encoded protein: CASSVEGLAGLHEQYF.

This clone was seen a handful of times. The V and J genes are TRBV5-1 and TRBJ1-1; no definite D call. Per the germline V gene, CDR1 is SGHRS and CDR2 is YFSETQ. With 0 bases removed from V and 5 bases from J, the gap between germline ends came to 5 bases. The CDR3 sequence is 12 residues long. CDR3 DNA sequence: TGCGCCAGCAGCTTGGGTCAGACTGAAGCTTTCTTT. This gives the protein CASSLGQTEAFF.

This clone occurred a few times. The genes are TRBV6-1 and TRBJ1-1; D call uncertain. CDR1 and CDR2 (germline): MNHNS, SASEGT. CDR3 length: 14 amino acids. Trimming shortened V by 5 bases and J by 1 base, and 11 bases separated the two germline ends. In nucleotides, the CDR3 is TGTGCCAGCAGTCGGTTGGAGTCGAACACTGAAGCTTTCTTT. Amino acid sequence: CASSRLESNTEAFF.

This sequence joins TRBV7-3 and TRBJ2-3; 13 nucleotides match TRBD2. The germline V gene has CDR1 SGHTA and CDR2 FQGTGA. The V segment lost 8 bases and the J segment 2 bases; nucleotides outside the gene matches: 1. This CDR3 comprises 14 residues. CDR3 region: CASGTSGTTDTQYF. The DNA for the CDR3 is TGTGCCAGCGGGACTAGCGGGACCACAGATACGCAGTATTTT.

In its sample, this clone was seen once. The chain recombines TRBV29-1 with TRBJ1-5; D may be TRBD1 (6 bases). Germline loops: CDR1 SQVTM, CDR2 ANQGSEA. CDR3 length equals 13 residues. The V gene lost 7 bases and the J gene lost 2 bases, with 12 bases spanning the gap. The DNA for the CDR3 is TGCAGCGCAACAGGGCACGGCAATCAGCCCCAGCATTTT. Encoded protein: CSATGHGNQPQHF.

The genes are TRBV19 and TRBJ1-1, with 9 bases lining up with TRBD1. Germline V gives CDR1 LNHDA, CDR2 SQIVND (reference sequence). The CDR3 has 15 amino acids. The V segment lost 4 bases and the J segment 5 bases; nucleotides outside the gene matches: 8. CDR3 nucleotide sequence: TGTGCCAGTAGTACCTCGGACAGGGGAGGAACTGAAGCTTTCTTT. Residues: CASSTSDRGGTEAFF.

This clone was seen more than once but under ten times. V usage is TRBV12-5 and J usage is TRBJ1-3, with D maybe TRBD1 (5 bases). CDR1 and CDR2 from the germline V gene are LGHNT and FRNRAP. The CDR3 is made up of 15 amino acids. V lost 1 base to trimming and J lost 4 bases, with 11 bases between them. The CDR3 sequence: CASGLGQTLGNTIYF. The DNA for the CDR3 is TGTGCTAGTGGTTTGGGACAGACCCTCGGAAACACCATATATTTT.

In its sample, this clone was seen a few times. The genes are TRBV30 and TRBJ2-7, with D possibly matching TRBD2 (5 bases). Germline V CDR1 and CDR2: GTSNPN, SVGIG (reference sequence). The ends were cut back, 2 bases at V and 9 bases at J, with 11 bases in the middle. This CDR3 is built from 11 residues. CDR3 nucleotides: TGTGCCTGGAGTTCTCGAGAGGGGCAGTACTTC. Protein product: CAWSSREGQYF.

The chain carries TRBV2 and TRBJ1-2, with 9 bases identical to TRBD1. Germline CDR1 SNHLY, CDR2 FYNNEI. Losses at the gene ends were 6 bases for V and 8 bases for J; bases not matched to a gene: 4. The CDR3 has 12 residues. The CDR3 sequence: CASSRDRVGYTF. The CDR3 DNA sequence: TGTGCCAGCAGCCGGGACAGGGTGGGCTACACCTTC.

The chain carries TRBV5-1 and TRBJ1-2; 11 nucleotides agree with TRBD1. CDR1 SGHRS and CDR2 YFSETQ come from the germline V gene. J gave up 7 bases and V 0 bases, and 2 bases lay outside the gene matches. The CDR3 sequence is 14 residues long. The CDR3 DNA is TGCGCCAGCAGCTTGGAGGGGACAGGGGGTGGCTACACCTTC. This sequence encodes CASSLEGTGGGYTF.

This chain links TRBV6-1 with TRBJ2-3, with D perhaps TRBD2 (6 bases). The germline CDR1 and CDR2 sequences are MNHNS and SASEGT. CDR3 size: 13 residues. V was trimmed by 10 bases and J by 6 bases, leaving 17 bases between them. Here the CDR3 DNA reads TGTGCCATCGGGACTCCAGGGAGGGATACGCAGTATTTT. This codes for CAIGTPGRDTQYF.

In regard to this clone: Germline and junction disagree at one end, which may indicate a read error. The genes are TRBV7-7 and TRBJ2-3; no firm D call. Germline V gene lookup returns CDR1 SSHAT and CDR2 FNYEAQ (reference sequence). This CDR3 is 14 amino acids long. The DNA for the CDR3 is TGTGCTAGCAGCTTGAGGTCCTCAGCAGATACGCAGTATTTT. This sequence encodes CASSLRSSADTQYF.